The 29 T cell receptor beta chains below all came from one sample that was sequenced in a study of T-cell memory formation after mild COVID-19. TCRdb fed the 5' RACE reads into MiXCR, producing one record per CDR3 protein. Here the sample spans tens of thousands of distinct CDR3 sequences, 12% being singletons. The sample consisted of PBMCs or a T cell subset sorted from them (not recorded which). These receptors were obtained from a man aged 18 to 35 who had mild COVID-19 (a few samples of this study predate the infection). Cell type and time point are not known.

The V gene is TRBV19, the J gene TRBJ2-1; TRBD1 might be the D (5 bases). The CDR3 is made up of 16 amino acids. CDR1 and CDR2 (germline): LNHDA, SQIVND (reference sequence). The V end was cut by 0 bases, the J end by 7 bases, with 16 bases between. The CDR3 protein is CASSIDRIAGWNEQFF. The CDR3 DNA follows: TGTGCCAGTAGTATAGATCGAATAGCAGGGTGGAATGAGCAGTTCTTC.

This clonotype was recorded many times. The chain joins TRBV9 to TRBJ2-3; 9 bases match TRBD1. Germline CDR1 SGDLS, CDR2 YYNGEE. V was pared by 3 bases and J by 4 bases, with 6 bases of the junction left unmatched. The CDR3 is made up of 15 amino acids. CDR3 sequence: CASSGDRAGADTQYF. Here the CDR3 DNA reads TGTGCCAGCAGCGGGGACAGGGCGGGGGCAGATACGCAGTATTTT.

In its sample, this clonotype was seen a few times. The genes are TRBV6-5 and TRBJ1-6; D perhaps matches TRBD1 (6 bases). The CDR3 is made up of 15 amino acids. Trimming took off 7 bases at V and 7 bases at J, with 17 bases between the two ends. Germline-derived CDR1 and CDR2 are MNHEY and SVGAGI. The CDR3 region has the DNA TGTGCCAGCACTCTCGTCAGGGGAGGGAATTCACCCCTCCACTTT. Translation gives CASTLVRGGNSPLHF.

V is TRBV13 and J is TRBJ1-1; D is undetermined. V lost 6 bases, J lost 0 bases, and 8 bases lay in between. There are 13 residues in the CDR3. CDR1 and CDR2 from the germline V gene are PRHDT and FYEKMQ (reference sequence). The CDR3 bases are TGTGCCAGCAGACGTAACATGAACACTGAAGCTTTCTTT. It specifies CASRRNMNTEAFF.

This clonotype was observed at least ten times. The junction and the germline gene differ at one end; a read error may be behind it. This sequence joins TRBV7-9 and TRBJ2-1; 8 nucleotides align to TRBD1. This CDR3 region has 15 residues. Germline CDR1 reads SEHNR; CDR2 reads FQNEAQ (reference sequence). CDR3 DNA sequence: TGTGCCAGCAGCGCGGGACAGGTGTCCTTCAATGAGCAGTTCTTC. This codes for CASSAGQVSFNEQFF.

J is TRBJ2-5 and V is TRBV5-6, with D maybe TRBD2 (6 bases). Trimming took off 0 bases at V and 2 bases at J, with 11 bases between the two ends. The CDR3 is 15 amino acids. In germline, CDR1 is SGHDT, CDR2 YYEEEE. CDR3 loop: CASSLAGGTQETQYF. The DNA for the CDR3 is TGTGCCAGCAGCTTGGCCGGGGGAACACAAGAGACCCAGTACTTC.

The chain joins TRBV7-2 to TRBJ2-3, with D possibly matching TRBD1 (5 bases). The ends were cut back, 5 bases at V and 6 bases at J, with 15 bases in the middle. The CDR3 totals 14 residues. The V gene's germline CDR1 is SGHTA and CDR2 FQGNSA. The CDR3 sequence is CASSTKGHPDTQYF. Here the CDR3 DNA reads TGTGCCAGCAGCACCAAAGGACATCCGGATACGCAGTATTTT. Combining the CDR3 with reference TRBV7-2 and TRBJ2-3 gives the whole variable domain GAGVSQSPSNKVTEKGKDVELRCDPISGHTALYWYRQSLGQGLEFLIYFQGNSAPDKSGLPSDRFSAERTGGSVSTLTIQRTQQEDSAVYLCASSTKGHPDTQYFGPGTRLTVL.

This clonotype showed up many times. The chain links TRBV7-8 to TRBJ1-6; no definite D call. Germline V gene lookup returns CDR1 SGHVS and CDR2 FQNEAQ. The CDR3 contains 14 residues. The V end was cut by 1 base, the J end by 5 bases, with 6 bases between. CDR3 in DNA: TGTGCCAGCAGCTTAGTAGGAAATAATTCACCCCTCCACTTT. Amino acid sequence: CASSLVGNNSPLHF.

This clonotype was seen a few times. V is TRBV2 and J is TRBJ2-3; 9 bases align to TRBD2. The ends lost 6 bases at V and 5 bases at J; junction bases unmatched: 3. CDR1 is SNHLY, CDR2 FYNNEI, per germline. The CDR3 sequence is 13 residues long. The CDR3 nucleotides are TGTGCCAGCAGAGAGACTAGCGGAGATACGCAGTATTTT. Protein sequence: CASRETSGDTQYF.

To note about this clonotype: With a much larger clone just one base away, this may be a read error. The chain uses TRBV7-3 and TRBJ2-7; no clear D gene. The germline gives CDR1 SGHTA, CDR2 FQGTGA. V gave up 8 bases and J gave up 5 bases, with 10 bases separating them. This CDR3 is 11 amino acids long. This chain's CDR3 is CASFYADEQYF. The CDR3 bases are TGTGCCAGCTTTTACGCTGACGAGCAGTACTTC.

CDR3: CSARGSREQYF. DNA for the CDR3: TGCAGTGCTAGGGGTAGCCGCGAGCAGTACTTC. The J gene is TRBJ2-7, the V gene TRBV20-1; D is undetermined. Germline assignment: CDR1 DFQATT and CDR2 SNEGSKA (reference sequence). Between the trimmed V and J ends, which lost 3 bases and 6 bases, there was a span of 9 bases. This CDR3 has 11 residues.

The V and J genes are TRBV18 and TRBJ2-3, with unresolved D. The CDR3 has 15 amino acids. The germline V and J ends were trimmed by 1 base and 2 bases, with 10 bases remaining between them. Germline V CDR1 and CDR2: KGHSH, LQKENI. Here the CDR3 DNA reads TGTGCCAGCTCACCACGTTTGACTTCCACAGATACGCAGTATTTT. The encoded protein is CASSPRLTSTDTQYF. The full variable domain, its missing parts supplied by reference TRBV18 and TRBJ2-3, is NAGVMQNPRHLVRRRGQEARLRCSPMKGHSHVYWYRQLPEEGLKFMVYLQKENIIDESGMPKERFSAEFPKEGPSILRIQQVVRGDSAAYFCASSPRLTSTDTQYFGPGTRLTVL.

Written as DNA, the CDR3 is TGCAGTGCTCCGGGACAGGTCAATCAGCCCCAGCATTTT. This sequence encodes CSAPGQVNQPQHF. V gene TRBV20-1 combines with J gene TRBJ1-5; 8 bases match TRBD1. Germline lookup yields CDR1 DFQATT and CDR2 SNEGSKA (reference sequence). Unmatched junction bases numbered 3, after V lost 5 bases and J lost 3 bases. The CDR3 runs 13 residues.

This clonotype was found a few times. The chain employs TRBV24-1 and TRBJ2-5; 8 positions agree with TRBD1. V lost 4 bases and J lost 4; bases outside the gene matches: 7. This CDR3 comprises 15 residues. Germline CDR1 is KGHDR and CDR2 is SFDVKD. The DNA for the CDR3 is TGTGCCACCAGTGACTCCGGACAGGGAGGAGAGACCCAGTACTTC. Translated, it gives CATSDSGQGGETQYF.

This clonotype was detected a few times. The genes are TRBV6-2 or TRBV6-3 and TRBJ2-7; D is possibly TRBD1 (6 bases). CDR1 is MNHEY, CDR2 SVGEGT, per germline. The V end lost 5 bases, the J end lost 3 bases, and 14 bases lay between the germline ends. The CDR3 totals 14 residues. CDR3 protein: CASSLQGGIYEQYV. The CDR3 nucleotides are TGTGCCAGCAGTCTCCAAGGGGGAATCTACGAGCAGTACGTC.

The CDR3: CASSHQWPGASYNEQFF. The DNA for the CDR3 is TGCGCCAGCAGCCACCAATGGCCGGGGGCTTCCTACAATGAGCAGTTCTTC. The chain carries TRBV4-3 and TRBJ2-1; D possibly matches TRBD1 or TRBD2 (6 bases each). CDR3 size: 17 residues. V was pared by 3 bases and J by 1 base, with 16 bases between. Germline V gene data show CDR1 as LGHNA and CDR2 as YSLEER.

In its sample, this clonotype was seen a few times. The chain recombines TRBV5-6 with TRBJ1-2; D gene unclear. The CDR3 is 14 amino acids. V was cut by 4 bases and J by 7 bases, with 17 bases left in between. Germline assignment: CDR1 SGHDT and CDR2 YYEEEE. This chain's CDR3 is CASSLPPGKSGYTF. Written as DNA, the CDR3 is TGTGCCAGCAGCCTTCCGCCGGGGAAGAGTGGCTACACCTTC.

This clonotype was detected many times. V gene TRBV2 combines with J gene TRBJ2-7; TRBD2 aligns across 8 bases. This CDR3 region has 13 residues. V shed 5 bases, J shed 6 bases, and the junction held 6 bases outside the gene matches. Germline loops: CDR1 SNHLY, CDR2 FYNNEI. CDR3 sequence: CASSLGLEVEQYF. The CDR3 DNA reads TGTGCCAGCAGTCTGGGACTAGAGGTCGAGCAGTACTTC.

V gene TRBV24-1 combines with J gene TRBJ1-5; 7 nucleotides agree with TRBD1. The V and J ends lost 4 bases and 11 bases, in that order; junction bases with no gene match: 7. This CDR3 comprises 13 residues. Germline V gene lookup returns CDR1 KGHDR and CDR2 SFDVKD. The CDR3 DNA reads TGTGCCACCAGTGAAACAGGGGTCCCGGCCCAGCATTTT. It translates to CATSETGVPAQHF.

This clonotype was seen a few times. The J gene is TRBJ2-5, the V gene TRBV7-6; 8 nucleotides align to TRBD2. Germline V gene data show CDR1 as SGHVS and CDR2 as FNYEAQ. V trimming: 5 bases; J trimming: 5 bases; junction bases outside the gene matches: 10. This CDR3 comprises 15 residues. In DNA form, the CDR3 reads TGTGCCAGCAGCCGCCTCGGGGGGGCCTGGGAGACCCAGTACTTC. Amino acids: CASSRLGGAWETQYF.

This clonotype was detected only a few times. This sequence joins TRBV27 and TRBJ2-1; 12 bases are shared with TRBD1. This CDR3 has 14 amino acids. Germline CDR1 and CDR2: MNHEY and SMNVEV (reference sequence). Trimming cost V 10 bases and J 9 bases; bases outside gene matches: 10. The CDR3 spells CATCRDRGLGEQFF. The CDR3 DNA reads TGTGCCACATGCCGGGACAGGGGGCTTGGTGAGCAGTTCTTC.

In DNA form, the CDR3 reads TGCGCCAGCAGTCAATCCGGGGGTGGTTACATTCAGTACTTC. It codes for CASSQSGGGYIQYF. The chain combines TRBV23-1 with TRBJ2-4; perhaps TRBD2 as D (6 bases). TRBV23-1 is identified as an open reading frame with a role that is uncertain. CDR3 length: 14 residues. V was shortened by 0 bases and J by 8 bases, with 11 bases between the two germline ends.

A few counts support this clonotype. The DNA of the CDR3 is TGTGCCACCAGCAGAGATCAACCGGGCAGCGAAAAACTGTTTTTT. This codes for CATSRDQPGSEKLFF. The gene calls are TRBV15 and TRBJ1-4; D uncertain. The CDR3 covers 15 residues. Between the trimmed V and J ends, which lost 0 bases and 8 bases, there was a span of 13 bases. The germline V gene encodes CDR1 LNHNV and CDR2 YYDKDF (reference sequence).

The chain combines TRBV6-5 with TRBJ2-7; 7 bases are a match to TRBD2. This CDR3 comprises 15 residues. Germline V lookup: CDR1 MNHEY, CDR2 SVGAGI. Germline trimming cut 3 bases from V and 3 bases from J; bases unmatched to any gene: 8. CDR3 loop: CASSYSGTTHYEQYF. The CDR3, as DNA: TGTGCCAGCAGTTATTCCGGGACTACGCACTACGAGCAGTACTTC.

This clonotype has only a few counts. V gene TRBV6-2 or TRBV6-3 combines with J gene TRBJ2-2; the D gene is possibly TRBD1 (5 bases). The CDR3 runs 14 residues. V shed 5 bases and J shed 7 bases, with 14 bases lying between them. Germline lookup yields CDR1 MNHEY and CDR2 SVGEGT. In DNA, the CDR3 is TGTGCCAGCAGTAGGCCCTGGACACTCGGGGAGCTGTTTTTT. Its protein is CASSRPWTLGELFF.

J is TRBJ1-1 and V is TRBV20-1; D is undetermined. The V gene lost 0 bases and the J gene lost 6 bases, with 11 bases spanning the gap. CDR1 is DFQATT, CDR2 SNEGSKA, per germline (reference sequence). The CDR3 totals 13 residues. CDR3 protein: CSARDNLRAEAFF. The DNA of the CDR3 is TGCAGTGCTAGAGATAACCTAAGGGCTGAAGCTTTCTTT.

This clonotype was counted only a few times. The genes are TRBV29-1 and TRBJ2-3, with D possibly matching TRBD2 (7 bases). CDR3 size: 15 residues. The germline V gene has CDR1 SQVTM and CDR2 ANQGSEA. The V gene lost 5 bases and the J gene lost 0 bases, with 15 bases spanning the gap. The CDR3 reads CSVFPPGGSTDTQYF. For the CDR3, the DNA is TGCAGCGTTTTTCCCCCGGGGGGCAGCACAGATACGCAGTATTTT.

This clonotype was seen repeatedly, ten times or more. V gene TRBV5-1 combines with J gene TRBJ2-5, with D possibly TRBD1 on 6 matching bases. The germline CDR1 and CDR2 sequences are SGHRS and YFSETQ. The CDR3 sequence is 14 residues long. V shed 4 bases and J shed 2 bases, with 12 bases lying between them. CDR3 in DNA: TGCGCCAGCAGCCGGGGACACAATCAAGAGACCCAGTACTTC. It yields the protein CASSRGHNQETQYF. Full variable domain (outside the CDR3, taken from reference TRBV5-1 and TRBJ2-5): KAGVTQTPRYLIKTRGQQVTLSCSPISGHRSVSWYQQTPGQGLQFLFEYFSETQRNKGNFPGRFSGRQFSNSRSEMNVSTLELGDSALYLCASSRGHNQETQYFGPGTRLLVL.

The J gene is TRBJ1-5, the V gene TRBV7-9, with a weak D call TRBD1 (6 bases). V was trimmed by 8 bases and J by 6 bases, leaving 17 bases between them. The CDR3 has 14 amino acids. Germline lookup yields CDR1 SEHNR and CDR2 FQNEAQ (reference sequence). In DNA, the CDR3 is TGTGCCAGCGGGGGGCAGGACCTCATTCAGCCCCAGCATTTT. It translates to CASGGQDLIQPQHF.